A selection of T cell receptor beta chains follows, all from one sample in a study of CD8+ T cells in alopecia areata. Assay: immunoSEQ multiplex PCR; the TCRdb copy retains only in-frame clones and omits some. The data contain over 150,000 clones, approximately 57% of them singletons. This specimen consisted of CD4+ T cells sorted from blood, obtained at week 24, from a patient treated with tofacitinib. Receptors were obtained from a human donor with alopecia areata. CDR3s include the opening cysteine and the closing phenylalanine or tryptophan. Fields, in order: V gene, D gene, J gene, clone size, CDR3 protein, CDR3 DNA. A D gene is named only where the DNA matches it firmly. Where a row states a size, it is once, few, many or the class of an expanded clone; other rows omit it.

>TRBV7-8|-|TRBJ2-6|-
CASSPTALPSGANVLTF
TGTGCCAGCAGCCCGACAGCGCTCCCCTCTGGGGCCAACGTCCTGACTTTC
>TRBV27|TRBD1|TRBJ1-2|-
CASGAGTGGYGYTF
TGTGCCAGCGGCGCCGGGACAGGGGGCTATGGCTACACCTTC
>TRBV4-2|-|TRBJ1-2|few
CASSQGEGQGYGYTF
TGTGCCAGCAGCCAAGGAGAAGGGCAAGGCTATGGCTACACCTTC
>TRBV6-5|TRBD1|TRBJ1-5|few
CASRGQGSGPQHF
TGTGCCAGCAGAGGACAGGGATCCGGGCCCCAGCATTTT
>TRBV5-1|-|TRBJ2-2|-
CASRTSVAANTGELFF
TGCGCCAGTCGGACCTCCGTAGCCGCGAACACCGGGGAGCTGTTTTTT
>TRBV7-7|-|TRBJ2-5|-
CASSLAAGQETQYF
TGTGCCAGCAGCTTAGCAGCAGGGCAAGAGACCCAGTACTTC
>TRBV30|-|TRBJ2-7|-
CAWRAGAENEQYF
TGTGCCTGGAGAGCCGGTGCGGAGAACGAGCAGTACTTC
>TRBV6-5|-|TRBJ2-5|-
CASSYGETQYF
TGTGCCAGCAGTTACGGAGAGACCCAGTACTTC
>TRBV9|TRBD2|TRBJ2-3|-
CASSVGGGAGTDTQYF
TGTGCCAGCAGCGTAGGCGGGGGGGCCGGCACAGATACGCAGTATTTT
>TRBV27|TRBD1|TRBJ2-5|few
CASSKALVTGWETQYF
TGTGCCAGCAGCAAGGCCCTAGTGACAGGGTGGGAGACCCAGTACTTC
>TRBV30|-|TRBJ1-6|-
CAWTLAGSRGGALHF
TGTGCCTGGACCCTCGCCGGGTCCCGTGGTGGGGCCCTCCACTTT
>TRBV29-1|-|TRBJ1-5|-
CSASGGEGDQPQHF
TGCAGCGCGTCGGGAGGGGAGGGAGATCAGCCCCAGCATTTT
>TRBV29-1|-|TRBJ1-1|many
CSVGRNTEAFF
TGCAGCGTTGGCCGGAACACTGAAGCTTTCTTT
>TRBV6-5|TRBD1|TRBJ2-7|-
CASSYGSLTGTYEQYF
TGTGCCAGCAGTTATGGGAGTCTGACAGGGACCTACGAGCAGTACTTC
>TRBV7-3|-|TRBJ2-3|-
CASSQTGTSTDTQYF
TGTGCCAGCAGCCAGACCGGGACTAGCACAGATACGCAGTATTTT
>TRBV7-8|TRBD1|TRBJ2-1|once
CASSLEVPGQGGNEQFF
TGTGCCAGCAGCTTAGAGGTTCCGGGACAGGGAGGGAATGAGCAGTTCTTC
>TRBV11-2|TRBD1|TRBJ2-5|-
CASSPRQGGETQYF
TGTGCCAGCAGCCCGAGACAGGGCGGAGAGACCCAGTACTTC
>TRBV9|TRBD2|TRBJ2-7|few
CASSATYGAGGNEQYF
TGTGCCAGCAGCGCAACCTATGGAGCGGGGGGGAACGAGCAGTACTTC
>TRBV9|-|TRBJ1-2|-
CASSAPAGSYGYTF
TGTGCCAGCAGCGCCCCAGCGGGGTCCTATGGCTACACCTTC
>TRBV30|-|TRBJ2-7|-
CAWDTGTRASEQYF
TGTGCCTGGGACACCGGGACCCGCGCCTCCGAGCAGTACTTC
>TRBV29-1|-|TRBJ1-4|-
CSVANRGWTNEKLFF
TGCAGCGTCGCCAATCGTGGCTGGACTAATGAAAAACTGTTTTTT
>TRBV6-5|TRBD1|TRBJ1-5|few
CASSPRQGGTQPQHF
TGTGCCAGCAGTCCTCGACAGGGTGGTACTCAGCCCCAGCATTTT
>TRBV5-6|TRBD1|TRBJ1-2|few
CASSYQGVALGYTF
TGTGCCAGCAGCTACCAGGGGGTAGCATTGGGCTACACCTTC
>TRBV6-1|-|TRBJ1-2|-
CASSEARSDGYTF
TGTGCCAGCAGTGAAGCGAGGAGTGATGGCTACACCTTC
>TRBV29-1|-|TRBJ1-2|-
CSVAKRADYGYTF
TGCAGCGTTGCTAAGAGGGCGGACTATGGCTACACCTTC
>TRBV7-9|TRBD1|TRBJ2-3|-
CASSLAGTGRTDTQYF
TGTGCCAGCAGCTTGGCCGGGACAGGGCGGACAGATACGCAGTATTTT
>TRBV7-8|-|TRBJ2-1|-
CASSLGASDRSYNEQFF
TGTGCCAGCAGCCTAGGGGCTAGCGACCGTTCCTACAATGAGCAGTTCTTC
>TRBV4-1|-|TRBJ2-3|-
CATQLEPASDTQYF
TGCGCCACCCAACTAGAACCCGCATCAGATACGCAGTATTTT
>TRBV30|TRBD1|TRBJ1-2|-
CAWRATGLGYGYTF
TGTGCCTGGAGAGCGACAGGGCTCGGCTATGGCTACACCTTC
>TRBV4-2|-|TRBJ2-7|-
CASSRWGGGPPYEQYF
TGTGCCAGCAGCCGGTGGGGCGGGGGCCCTCCCTACGAGCAGTACTTC
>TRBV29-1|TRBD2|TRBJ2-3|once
CSVGRLAAGTDTQYF
TGCAGCGTGGGGCGACTAGCGGCTGGGACAGATACGCAGTATTTT